The present entry profiles one TCR beta chain with its context. The data derive from a study of cytomegalovirus exposure and HLA in healthy donors. Vbeta (60) and Jbeta (13) primers were used in the PCR. Using immunoSEQ multiplex PCR, the repertoire was profiled, and TCRdb retains in-frame clones only, with some absent. Reported are about 110,000 clones; the ten largest clones contain about 6.8%. This sequence was found in a man aged 35-49 years in good health and CMV-seropositive. The specimen was PBMCs.

The CDR3 coding sequence is TGTGCCAGCAGCTTAGAACTACAGGGGCAAGAGACCCAGTACTTC. Protein: CASSLELQGQETQYF. V is TRBV7-2 and J is TRBJ2-5; 7 bases line up with TRBD1. This CDR3 spans 15 amino acids. CDR1 is SGHTA, CDR2 FQGNSA, per germline. V trimming: 1 base; J trimming: 2 bases; junction bases outside the gene matches: 4.